One sample yielded the 27 T cell receptor beta chains listed below, sequenced in a study of a mutant IDH1 vaccine in newly diagnosed glioma. Stated time point: week 23, last vaccination. Vaccinated patients received 300 ug of mutant IDH1 20-mer peptide per dose, with topical imiquimod. Using immunoSEQ multiplex PCR, the repertoire was profiled, and TCRdb retains in-frame clones only, with some absent. In the table there are tens of thousands of clones, around 82% of which are singletons. These receptors are not linked to any known antigen. Sample: PBMCs, taken from a glioma patient whose treatment included an IDH1 peptide vaccine. These receptors were obtained from a man between 18 and 35 years old with glioma.

The J gene is TRBJ1-6, the V gene TRBV4-2; D remains unclear. This CDR3 spans 14 amino acids. Germline CDR1 reads LGHNA; CDR2 reads YNFKEQ. V was shortened by 1 base and J by 11 bases, with 12 bases between the two germline ends. DNA for the CDR3: TGTGCCAGCAGCCAAGTCGACGGAGAGCCACCCCTCCACTTT. Residues: CASSQVDGEPPLHF.

This chain links TRBV27 with TRBJ2-2; possibly TRBD2 for D (6 bases). The CDR3 covers 14 residues. Per the germline V gene, CDR1 is MNHEY and CDR2 is SMNVEV (reference sequence). V dropped 5 bases and J dropped 4 bases, with 11 bases sitting between them. CDR3 loop: CASSPRTTTGELFF. DNA of the CDR3: TGTGCCAGCAGTCCTCGGACTACCACCGGGGAGCTGTTTTTT.

The V and J genes are TRBV6-6 and TRBJ2-1, with 10 bases that match TRBD1. After removal of 10 bases from V and 3 bases from J, the junction contained 6 bases not matched to a gene. There are 14 residues in the CDR3. Germline assignment: CDR1 MNHNY and CDR2 SVGAGI (reference sequence). The CDR3 sequence: CANSGTGDYNEQFF. The CDR3 DNA reads as TGTGCCAATTCCGGGACAGGGGACTACAATGAGCAGTTCTTC.

The chain is built from TRBV19 and TRBJ1-2, with TRBD1 identical over 9 bases. CDR3 length: 14 residues. Germline-derived CDR1 and CDR2 are LNHDA and SQIVND (reference sequence). The V and J ends lost 4 bases and 4 bases, in that order; junction bases with no gene match: 4. The CDR3 region is CASSTPGQGYGYTF. CDR3 nucleotide sequence: TGTGCCAGTAGTACGCCGGGACAGGGCTATGGCTACACCTTC.

The chain employs TRBV19 and TRBJ1-1, with D possibly matching TRBD1 (6 bases). The germline V gene encodes CDR1 LNHDA and CDR2 SQIVND (reference sequence). The CDR3 length is 13 residues. V was shortened by 9 bases and J by 2 bases, with 13 bases between the two germline ends. The CDR3 loop is CASGTRGNTEAFF. For the CDR3, the DNA is TGTGCCAGCGGGACACGTGGAAACACTGAAGCTTTCTTT.

This chain uses TRBV27 with TRBJ1-2; 8 nucleotides match TRBD1. V was pared by 6 bases and J by 10 bases, with 10 bases of the junction left unmatched. This CDR3 has 13 amino acids. The germline gives CDR1 MNHEY, CDR2 SMNVEV (reference sequence). The CDR3 DNA is TGTGCCAGCAGGAGCAGGGGGCGGAGTCTCTACACCTTC. Amino acid sequence: CASRSRGRSLYTF.

V gene TRBV2 combines with J gene TRBJ2-2, with D hard to call. V was pared by 7 bases and J by 0 bases, with 3 bases between. The CDR3 is 12 amino acids. Germline CDR1 reads SNHLY; CDR2 reads FYNNEI. CDR3 DNA sequence: TGTGCCAGCAAAGCGAACACCGGGGAGCTGTTTTTT. Its translation: CASKANTGELFF.

This clone occurred a few times. The rearrangement joins TRBV29-1 to TRBJ1-2, with D possibly TRBD1 on 6 matching bases. Looked up from germline, CDR1 is SQVTM and CDR2 is ANQGSEA. V lost 3 bases and J lost 8, with 10 bases in between. CDR3 length: 11 residues. Here the CDR3 reads CSVEEGEGYTF. The CDR3 DNA reads as TGCAGCGTTGAGGAGGGGGAAGGCTACACCTTC.

This clone was recorded only once. V is TRBV19 and J is TRBJ2-7; 8 positions agree with TRBD2. V trimming: 3 bases; J trimming: 4 bases; junction bases outside the gene matches: 17. CDR1 is LNHDA, CDR2 SQIVND, per germline (reference sequence). The CDR3 length is 18 residues. The CDR3 DNA is TGTGCCAGTAGTATCGGTGGAAGGGCGGGAGGCCTGTCGTACGAGCAGTACTTC. Its translation: CASSIGGRAGGLSYEQYF.

V is TRBV7-9 and J is TRBJ1-1, with D tentatively TRBD1 (6 bases). CDR1 and CDR2 from the germline V gene are SEHNR and FQNEAQ (reference sequence). The V and J ends lost 5 bases and 6 bases respectively, with 16 bases between them. The CDR3 has 14 amino acids. The CDR3 region is CASSPNRPGAEAFF. The CDR3 DNA reads as TGTGCCAGCAGCCCAAACCGCCCAGGGGCTGAAGCTTTCTTT.

The rearrangement joins TRBV27 to TRBJ1-5; D uncertain. Per germline, CDR1 MNHEY and CDR2 SMNVEV (reference sequence). CDR3 length equals 14 residues. The V end lost 3 bases, the J end lost 2 bases, and 8 bases lay between the germline ends. The CDR3 region is CASSFRPGNQPQHF. The DNA for the CDR3 is TGTGCCAGCAGTTTTAGGCCAGGCAATCAGCCCCAGCATTTT.

This rearrangement joins TRBV5-8 to TRBJ1-3; D not resolved. Germline V gene data show CDR1 as SGHTS and CDR2 as YDEGEE. V lost 5 bases and J 4 bases, leaving 13 bases between the germline ends. There are 14 residues in the CDR3. DNA of the CDR3: TGTGCCAGCAGTAAAGTAGAGTTGGGAAACACCATATATTTT. Protein: CASSKVELGNTIYF.

This clone has a single count. The V call is TRBV2, the J call TRBJ2-2, with D maybe TRBD2 (6 bases). V was cut by 7 bases and J by 7 bases, with 16 bases left in between. CDR3 length equals 14 residues. Germline CDR1 is SNHLY and CDR2 is FYNNEI. The CDR3 DNA is TGTGCCAGCACGGAGAGGAGGGAGAACGGGGAGCTGTTTTTT. Amino acids: CASTERRENGELFF. Full variable domain (outside the CDR3, taken from reference TRBV2 and TRBJ2-2): EPEVTQTPSHQVTQMGQEVILRCVPISNHLYFYWYRQILGQKVEFLVSFYNNEISEKSEIFDDQFSVERPDGSNFTLKIRSTKLEDSAMYFCASTERRENGELFFGEGSRLTVL.

The CDR3 DNA follows: TGTGCCAGCAGTTCTTCAGGTTTGGGGGGCCTCTACGAGCAGTACTTC. Protein sequence: CASSSSGLGGLYEQYF. This chain links TRBV27 with TRBJ2-7; D tentatively fits TRBD1 or TRBD2 (6 bases each). The CDR3 loop spans 16 amino acids. Germline CDR1 reads MNHEY; CDR2 reads SMNVEV (reference sequence). V lost 4 bases and J lost 3, with 19 bases in between.

The chain has TRBV10-3 and TRBJ1-3, with D possibly matching TRBD1 (5 bases). Germline assignment: CDR1 ENHRY and CDR2 SYGVKD. The CDR3 is 14 residues long. The V gene lost 11 bases and the J gene lost 16 bases, with 30 bases spanning the gap. The CDR3 nucleotides read TGTGCCGTCGCGGGAGAGGGGAGAGGGACTCCGAGCTATTTT. Amino acids: CAVAGEGRGTPSYF.

This clone occurred once. The chain has TRBV6-5 and TRBJ2-1; perhaps TRBD1 as D (6 bases). Germline loops: CDR1 MNHEY, CDR2 SVGAGI. V was shortened by 5 bases and J by 6 bases, with 17 bases between the two germline ends. The CDR3 totals 15 residues. The chain's CDR3 is CASSNDRFGANEQFF. CDR3 nucleotides: TGTGCCAGCAGTAACGACAGGTTTGGGGCCAATGAGCAGTTCTTC.

The CDR3 sequence is CASSPGGGYEQYF. Here the CDR3 DNA reads TGTGCCAGCTCACCGGGGGGGGGATATGAGCAGTACTTC. The V gene is TRBV18, the J gene TRBJ2-7, with 7 bases lining up with TRBD2. This CDR3 has 13 amino acids. V was clipped by 3 bases and J by 7 bases; unmatched bases: 6. The germline V gene has CDR1 KGHSH and CDR2 LQKENI.

The chain uses TRBV2 and TRBJ2-5, with TRBD2 as a possible D gene (5 bases). Trimming cost V 7 bases and J 2 bases, with 8 bases left between them. The CDR3 consists of 12 residues. CDR1 and CDR2 (germline): SNHLY, FYNNEI. The CDR3 region is CASTTGQETQYF. In DNA form, the CDR3 reads TGTGCCAGCACGACGGGACAAGAGACCCAGTACTTC.

J is TRBJ1-2 and V is TRBV7-2; 7 nucleotides match TRBD1. The V gene's germline CDR1 is SGHTA and CDR2 FQGNSA. This CDR3 spans 17 amino acids. Trimming removed 5 bases from V and 5 bases from J; junction bases left unmatched: 17. CDR3 coding DNA: TGTGCCAGCAGCCCGGTGGGATTGACGGGACAGCGGTATGGCTACACCTTC. Translated, it gives CASSPVGLTGQRYGYTF.

J is TRBJ1-5 and V is TRBV7-9; TRBD1 matches 9 bases. The CDR3 totals 15 residues. Trimming cost V 4 bases and J 5 bases; bases outside gene matches: 6. Germline lookup yields CDR1 SEHNR and CDR2 FQNEAQ (reference sequence). CDR3 nucleotides: TGTGCCAGCAGCTCGATCGACAGGGGGGATCAGCCCCAGCATTTT. This gives the protein CASSSIDRGDQPQHF.

The chain joins TRBV28 to TRBJ2-7; D not resolved. The V gene's germline CDR1 is MDHEN and CDR2 SYDVKM. Deletions cut 3 bases from V and 2 bases from J, with 11 bases between. CDR3 length: 14 residues. DNA of the CDR3: TGTGCCAGCAGTTTGCCGTCCCAGCCCTACGAGCAGTACTTC. Its protein product is CASSLPSQPYEQYF.

This clone showed up just once. The V gene is TRBV30, the J gene TRBJ2-2; no clear D gene. This CDR3 contains 12 residues. V gave up 1 base and J gave up 3 bases, with 3 bases separating them. CDR1 and CDR2 (germline): GTSNPN, SVGIG (reference sequence). The CDR3 region has the DNA TGTGCCTGGAGTGGGGACACCGGGGAGCTGTTTTTT. Translated: CAWSGDTGELFF.

The rearrangement links TRBV2 to TRBJ2-5; 8 bases line up with TRBD1. V lost 2 bases and J lost 3; bases outside the gene matches: 11. Germline CDR1 SNHLY, CDR2 FYNNEI. The CDR3 has 17 residues. CDR3 DNA sequence: TGTGCCAGCAGTGAAAATTTTGGCAGGGACAGGAAAGAGACCCAGTACTTC. This translates into CASSENFGRDRKETQYF.

The CDR3 DNA reads TGTGCCAGCAGCTTACTCGACTATGGCTACACCTTC. Its protein is CASSLLDYGYTF. The V gene is TRBV7-9, the J gene TRBJ1-2; D unclear. V lost 2 bases to trimming and J lost 3 bases, with 4 bases between them. CDR1 is SEHNR, CDR2 FQNEAQ, per germline (reference sequence). CDR3 length: 12 residues. The full variable domain, with the rest looked up from reference TRBV7-9 and TRBJ1-2, is DTGVSQNPRHKITKRGQNVTFRCDPISEHNRLYWYRQTLGQGPEFLTYFQNEAQLEKSRLLSDRFSAERPKGSFSTLEIQRTEQGDSAMYLCASSLLDYGYTFGSGTRLTVV.

The chain joins TRBV7-9 to TRBJ2-7, with TRBD1 identical over 7 bases. J was trimmed by 3 bases and V by 4 bases; bases with no gene match: 9. The CDR3 totals 15 residues. The germline gives CDR1 SEHNR, CDR2 FQNEAQ (reference sequence). The CDR3 is CASSSSGTVYYEQYF. The DNA of the CDR3 is TGTGCCAGCAGCTCATCCGGGACAGTTTACTACGAGCAGTACTTC.

This clone was detected a few times. V gene TRBV6-5 combines with J gene TRBJ1-1; D unclear. V lost 0 bases, J lost 0 bases, and 8 bases lay in between. The germline V gene has CDR1 MNHEY and CDR2 SVGAGI. The CDR3 has 15 amino acids. The CDR3 loop is CASSYSRRLNTEAFF. For the CDR3, the DNA is TGTGCCAGCAGTTACTCACGGCGATTGAACACTGAAGCTTTCTTT.

The rearrangement uses TRBV5-6 and TRBJ2-7; 12 bases align to TRBD2. Germline lookup yields CDR1 SGHDT and CDR2 YYEEEE. The CDR3 contains 15 residues. Trimming took 5 bases from V and 2 from J; bases not matched to a gene: 5. The CDR3 sequence: CASSLTSGRPYEQYF. The CDR3 nucleotides are TGTGCCAGCAGTCTGACTAGCGGGAGACCCTACGAGCAGTACTTC.